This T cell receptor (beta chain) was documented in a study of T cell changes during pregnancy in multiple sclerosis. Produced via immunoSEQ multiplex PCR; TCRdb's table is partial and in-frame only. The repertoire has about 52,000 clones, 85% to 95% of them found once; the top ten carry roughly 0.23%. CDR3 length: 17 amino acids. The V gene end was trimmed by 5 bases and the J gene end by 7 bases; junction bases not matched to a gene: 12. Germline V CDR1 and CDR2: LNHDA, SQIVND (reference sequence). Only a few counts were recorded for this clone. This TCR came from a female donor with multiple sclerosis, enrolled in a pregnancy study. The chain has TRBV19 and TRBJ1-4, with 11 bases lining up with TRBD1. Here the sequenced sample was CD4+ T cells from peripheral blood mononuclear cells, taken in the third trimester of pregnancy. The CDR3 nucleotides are TGTGCCAGTAGTCCGCGGGACAGGGGGACTGGAAGTGAAAAACTGTTTTTT. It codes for CASSPRDRGTGSEKLFF.